This T cell receptor (beta chain) was sequenced in a study of control samples from healthy donors and cancer patients. TCRdb's copy holds only in-frame clones and misses some; the assay was immunoSEQ multiplex PCR. The data show about 180,000 clones, roughly 94% seen once. The ends lost 5 bases at V and 1 base at J; junction bases unmatched: 14. The CDR3 has 18 amino acids. Germline CDR1 MDHEN, CDR2 SYDVKM. This clone is a singleton in its sample. The TCR sequence derives from a woman between 18 and 30 years old in good health. This sequence joins TRBV28 and TRBJ2-7; TRBD2 matches 10 bases. The sequencing input was blood. The CDR3 protein is CASSEPSGSWADSYEQYF. The CDR3 DNA follows: TGTGCCAGCAGTGAGCCTAGCGGGAGCTGGGCTGATTCCTACGAGCAGTACTTC.